The clone carrying this T cell receptor beta chain was seen ten or more times. This entry belongs to a study of T cell repertoires in cytomegalovirus infection. Study-wide background: Public signatures in TCR beta pointed to CMV infection and matching HLA type.

This CDR3 has 15 residues. With 0 bases clipped from V and 3 bases from J, the junction kept 4 bases outside the gene matches. The germline V gene has CDR1 SGHKS and CDR2 YYEKEE (reference sequence). TCRdb re-derived calls from the reads in MiXCR, one entry per CDR3 protein. The sample comprises almost 500,000 distinct CDR3 sequences, 11% of which are singletons, and around 9.6% rests with the top ten. Sequences were obtained from PBMCs. The TCR originated in a human donor in good health (CMV status not recorded). Some clones in this sample may be carry-over from other donors' samples. The chain joins TRBV5-5 to TRBJ2-7, with 9 bases matching TRBD2. The CDR3 loop is CASSLADSGSYEQYF. As DNA, the CDR3 is TGTGCCAGCAGCTTGGCGGATAGCGGGAGCTACGAGCAGTACTTC.